The TCR beta chain under discussion was sequenced for a study of beta chain features in type 1 diabetes. Notes on the study in general: Across all four CD4+ subsets, people with type 1 diabetes showed modestly shorter TCRB CDR3s.

Germline values: CDR1 SGHTA, CDR2 FQGNSA. Trimming removed 5 bases from V and 0 bases from J, with 11 bases in between. The length of the CDR3 is 14 residues. Regarding this clone: Antigen: not known.

The entirety of the isolated RNA underwent reverse transcription, so expressed TCRB transcripts were sequenced. TCRdb keeps only in-frame clones here, not all; method: immunoSEQ multiplex PCR. The sample has hundreds of thousands of clones, around 15% seen once. Heparinised blood was drawn once per donor, averaging around 110 mL. CD45RO/CCR7/CD25/CD127/CD95/CD27 separated CD4+ naive, central memory, regulatory and stem cell-like memory cells by sorting. Sequences were obtained from naive CD4+ T cells from blood. This sequence joins TRBV7-2 and TRBJ2-7; TRBD2 might be the D (6 bases). The TCR sequence derives from a man younger than 30 with type 1 diabetes. CDR3 protein: CASSPGTYSYEQYF. DNA for the CDR3: TGTGCCAGCAGCCCCGGGACTTACTCCTACGAGCAGTACTTC.